This T cell receptor beta chain was recorded in a study of T-cell reconstitution after alpha-beta-depleted transplantation in children. Whole-study results and caveats: Some patients owed their high day-60 TCRbeta diversity to surviving recipient T cells and thymic progenitors. By about two months after transplant, alpha-beta T cells reportedly arose from several hundred graft clones that had expanded.

This CDR3 comprises 14 residues. CDR1 and CDR2 from the germline V gene are SQVTM and ANQGSEA. V dropped 0 bases and J dropped 2 bases, with 11 bases sitting between them. Regarding this clonotype: Its matching antigen is unknown.

The TCRbeta library incorporated unique molecular identifiers. TCRdb fed the PCR reads into MiXCR, producing one record per CDR3 protein. The data show about 58,000 distinct CDR3 sequences, approximately 43% seen once. The rearrangement links TRBV29-1 to TRBJ2-7; D call uncertain. The sequence came from a male patient younger than 18 who had a stem cell transplant for acute lymphoblastic leukemia, so the T cells may come from the graft donor. The input for sequencing was PBMCs, mostly from graft donor cells, taken 360 days after TCRalphabeta/CD19-depleted stem cell transplant. CDR3 sequence reads: CSVEDTVRPYEQYF. In DNA, the CDR3 is TGCAGCGTTGAAGACACAGTGCGCCCCTACGAGCAGTACTTC.